The 21 T cell receptor beta chains below come from one sample, sequenced in a study of metastatic and nonmetastatic thyroid tumors (dated by TCRdb to 2018 to 2020). Library preparation employed PCR. Sequencing was carried out with an Illumina HiSeq 4000. TCRdb reanalyzed the raw reads on its own, using fastp at Q25 for trimming and MiXCR for clone calling, and kept in-frame beta chains. For this sample there are roughly 25,000 clones; roughly a quarter appear just once. Jointly, the top ten make up 9% to 15% of the sample. No patient had received any treatment before thyroid surgery. Sequenced: tumor tissue. These receptors all come from a male donor with papillary thyroid cancer or a benign thyroid nodule (not recorded which). Some clones in this sample may be carry-over from other donors' samples.

This clone showed up many times. The chain links TRBV24-1 to TRBJ2-3; perhaps TRBD2 as D (6 bases). This CDR3 is built from 15 residues. Germline V lookup: CDR1 KGHDR, CDR2 SFDVKD. With 4 bases removed from V and 3 bases from J, the gap between germline ends came to 13 bases. The CDR3 sequence: CATSDPGVRTDTQYF. The CDR3 coding sequence is TGTGCCACCAGTGACCCGGGAGTACGTACAGATACGCAGTATTTT.

Regarding this clone: It is unclear where the CDR3 begins or ends on the DNA, so no DNA is shown, and the CDR3 is as TCRdb lists it. The chain combines TRBV27 with TRBJ1-4. The CDR3 spans 17 residues, counting both ends. Germline CDR1 is MNHEY and CDR2 is SMNVEV (reference sequence). Here the CDR3 reads CTSSSSTGLNDQRKLFF.

In its sample, this clone was seen many times. The chain uses TRBV28 and TRBJ2-5; D is undetermined. The CDR3 sequence is 14 residues long. CDR1 and CDR2 (germline): MDHEN, SYDVKM. The V gene lost 1 base and the J gene lost 6 bases, with 12 bases spanning the gap. Here the CDR3 reads CASSLYTPSQTQYF. The DNA of the CDR3 is TGTGCCAGCAGTTTATACACCCCCAGCCAGACCCAGTACTTC.

Ten or more counts support this clone. The chain couples TRBV28 to TRBJ2-1, with D hard to call. The V gene's germline CDR1 is MDHEN and CDR2 SYDVKM. V was clipped by 10 bases and J by 4 bases, with 26 bases between them. The CDR3 contains 17 residues. Written as DNA, the CDR3 is TGTGCCACCTCGTCGGTATTCCGGGCCTTAGGGTACAATGAGCAGTTCTTC. It specifies CATSSVFRALGYNEQFF.

This clone has at least ten counts. This chain links TRBV4-3 with TRBJ2-1, with TRBD2 matching over 14 bases. Trimming removed 4 bases from V and 9 bases from J; junction bases left unmatched: 5. CDR1 and CDR2 (germline): LGHNA, YSLEER. This CDR3 has 15 residues. CDR3 DNA: TGCGCCAGCAGCCTCGGGACTAGCGGGAGAAGTGAGCAGTTCTTC. Protein: CASSLGTSGRSEQFF.

This clone was seen more than once but under ten times. Since a much larger clone is just one base distant, this may be a read error. The chain combines TRBV6-1 with TRBJ1-1; D unresolved. The germline V gene encodes CDR1 MNHNS and CDR2 SASEGT. V lost 5 bases to trimming and J lost 4 bases, with 11 bases between them. The CDR3 totals 13 residues. The CDR3 DNA is TGTGCCAGCAGTCGACCCCACTTCACTGAAGCTTTCTTT. This translates into CASSRPHFTEAFF.

This clone was seen a handful of times. Mismatch with germline at one junction end may stem from a read error. The same CDR3 can be traced to other DNA sequences in this sample. The chain links TRBV28 to TRBJ2-2; D might be TRBD2 (5 bases). Germline V lookup: CDR1 MDHEN, CDR2 SYDVKM. There are 13 residues in the CDR3. In DNA, the CDR3 is TGTGCCAGCAGTTTCTCGAACACCGGGGAGCTTTTTTTT. It encodes CASSFSNTGELFF.

This clone showed up many times. V and J are TRBV14 and TRBJ2-1; tentatively, D is TRBD2 (6 bases). The ends were cut back, 0 bases at V and 0 bases at J, with 12 bases in the middle. This CDR3 has 17 amino acids. Germline lookup yields CDR1 SGHDN and CDR2 FVKESK. The CDR3 loop is CASSQDLGGASYNEQFF. DNA for the CDR3: TGTGCCAGCAGCCAAGATCTGGGGGGAGCCTCCTACAATGAGCAGTTCTTC.

The V and J genes are TRBV6-5 and TRBJ1-1, with a tentative D call TRBD1 (5 bases). Germline CDR1 MNHEY, CDR2 SVGAGI. Trimming left V 0 bases short and J 0 bases short, with 11 bases between. This CDR3 region has 16 residues. CDR3 in amino acids: CASSYSLGAMNTEAFF. CDR3 bases: TGTGCCAGCAGTTACTCCCTCGGGGCGATGAACACTGAAGCTTTCTTT.

This clone was picked up many times. The CDR3 spells CSVVEASADYEQYF. CDR3 nucleotides: TGCAGCGTTGTTGAGGCCTCGGCGGATTACGAGCAGTACTTC. This chain connects TRBV29-1 to TRBJ2-7; D not resolved. The CDR3 runs 14 residues. Germline CDR1 is SQVTM and CDR2 is ANQGSEA. Trimming removed 4 bases at V and 4 bases at J, with 17 bases between.

The chain uses TRBV20-1 and TRBJ2-1, with 9 bases aligning to TRBD1. Germline CDR1 reads DFQATT; CDR2 reads SNEGSKA (reference sequence). The V gene end was trimmed by 2 bases and the J gene end by 7 bases; junction bases not matched to a gene: 9. The CDR3 has 15 residues. The CDR3 DNA follows: TGCAGTGCTAGACAACAGGGGGCTTTTAAAAATGAGCAGTTCTTC. This translates into CSARQQGAFKNEQFF.

This clone showed up many times. The J gene is TRBJ2-1, the V gene TRBV9; D remains unclear. The CDR3 covers 13 residues. CDR1 SGDLS and CDR2 YYNGEE come from the germline V gene. Trimming shortened V by 3 bases and J by 9 bases, and 13 bases separated the two germline ends. DNA of the CDR3: TGTGCCAGCAGCGCCGATACGTTGGGTGAGCAGTTCTTC. It specifies CASSADTLGEQFF.

In this sample, this clone turned up a few times. The chain is built from TRBV6-1 and TRBJ1-5; 11 bases are shared with TRBD1. Germline loops: CDR1 MNHNS, CDR2 SASEGT. The trim removed 10 bases at V and 2 bases at J, leaving 10 bases unmatched. This CDR3 region has 16 residues. CDR3 sequence (DNA): TGTGCCATTGGACAGGGGGCCGGTCAGGGCAATCAGCCCCAGCATTTT. It yields the protein CAIGQGAGQGNQPQHF.

Concerning this clone: The junction differs from germline at one of its ends, possibly a read error. The gene calls are TRBV7-9 and TRBJ2-7; D not resolved. The length of the CDR3 is 15 residues. Germline lookup yields CDR1 SEHNR and CDR2 FQNEAQ (reference sequence). Here the CDR3 DNA reads TGTGACAGCAGCTTAGATGAAGTTACGGGCTACGAGCAGTACTTC. Translating it yields CDSSLDEVTGYEQYF.

This clone has just a few counts. V usage is TRBV6-1 and J usage is TRBJ2-7; 14 nucleotides agree with TRBD2. The CDR3 is 15 residues long. Germline trimming cut 2 bases from V and 6 bases from J; bases unmatched to any gene: 3. Germline V gene lookup returns CDR1 MNHNS and CDR2 SASEGT. In DNA form, the CDR3 reads TGTGCCAGCAGTGAAATCGGACTAGCGGGAGGCGAGCAGTACTTC. This gives the protein CASSEIGLAGGEQYF.

This clone was seen repeatedly, ten times or more. The J gene is TRBJ1-1, the V gene TRBV6-2 or TRBV6-3; 9 bases line up with TRBD1. This CDR3 region has 14 residues. V was clipped by 5 bases and J by 0 bases; unmatched bases: 1. CDR1 is MNHEY and CDR2 is SVGEGT in the germline V gene. CDR3 DNA sequence: TGTGCCAGCAGTCGACAGGGGGTGAACACTGAAGCTTTCTTT. It is translated as CASSRQGVNTEAFF.

Of note for this clone: A read error may explain this, as a much larger clone is one base away. The sample contains more than one DNA sequence encoding this CDR3. The rearrangement joins TRBV11-2 to TRBJ2-1, with D hard to call. CDR1 SGHAT and CDR2 FQNNGV come from the germline V gene. The CDR3 has 14 amino acids. V lost 5 bases, J lost 2 bases, and 10 bases lay in between. This CDR3 is CASSAELTYNEQFF. Here the CDR3 DNA reads TGTGCCAGCAGCGCGGAGCTGACCTACAATGAGCAGTTCTTC.

Points on this clone: One junction end does not reproduce the germline sequence, and a read error may be involved. The rearrangement uses TRBV20-1 and TRBJ1-2; TRBD1 is a possible D gene (5 bases). Germline lookup yields CDR1 DFQATT and CDR2 SNEGSKA (reference sequence). This CDR3 comprises 12 residues. The CDR3 sequence is CRAKAGAYAYTF. CDR3 bases: TGCAGAGCTAAGGCCGGGGCTTATGCCTACACCTTC.

This clone was seen only a few times. This chain connects TRBV4-1 to TRBJ2-7; tentatively, D is TRBD2 (6 bases). The CDR3 loop spans 15 amino acids. Germline CDR1 and CDR2: MGHRA and YSYEKL. V gave up 1 base and J gave up 2 bases, with 12 bases separating them. This chain's CDR3 is CASSQAGASPYEQYF. The DNA of the CDR3 is TGCGCCAGCAGCCAAGCGGGAGCGAGTCCCTACGAGCAGTACTTC.

This clone has at least ten counts. The V gene is TRBV27, the J gene TRBJ2-6; TRBD2 aligns across 7 bases. The V and J ends lost 2 bases and 2 bases, in that order; junction bases with no gene match: 0. Per the germline V gene, CDR1 is MNHEY and CDR2 is SMNVEV (reference sequence). The CDR3 has 15 residues. CDR3 protein: CASSLAGAGANVLTF. CDR3 DNA: TGTGCCAGCAGTTTAGCGGGAGCTGGGGCCAACGTCCTGACTTTC.

This clone was seen many times. The CDR3 reads CSARPRLTMDTQYF. CDR3 nucleotides: TGCAGTGCTAGACCCCGCCTAACTATGGATACGCAGTATTTT. The chain has TRBV20-1 and TRBJ2-3; D is unclear. Trimming removed 2 bases from V and 6 bases from J, with 15 bases in between. This CDR3 has 14 amino acids. The germline gives CDR1 DFQATT, CDR2 SNEGSKA (reference sequence).